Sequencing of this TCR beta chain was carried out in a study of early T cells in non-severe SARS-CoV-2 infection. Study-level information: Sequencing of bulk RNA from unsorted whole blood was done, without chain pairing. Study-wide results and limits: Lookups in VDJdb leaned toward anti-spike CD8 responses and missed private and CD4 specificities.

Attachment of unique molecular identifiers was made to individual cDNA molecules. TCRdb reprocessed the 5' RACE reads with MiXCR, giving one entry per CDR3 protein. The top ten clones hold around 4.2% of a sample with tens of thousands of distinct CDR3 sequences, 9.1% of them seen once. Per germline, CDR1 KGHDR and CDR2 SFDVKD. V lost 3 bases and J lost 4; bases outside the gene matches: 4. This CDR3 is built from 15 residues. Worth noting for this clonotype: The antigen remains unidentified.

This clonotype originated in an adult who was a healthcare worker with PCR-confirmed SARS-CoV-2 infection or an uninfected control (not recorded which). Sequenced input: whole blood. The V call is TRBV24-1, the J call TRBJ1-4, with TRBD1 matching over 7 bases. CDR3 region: CATSDRDSGNEKLFF. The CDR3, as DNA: TGTGCCACCAGTGATCGGGACAGCGGTAATGAAAAACTGTTTTTT.